This passage covers 24 T cell receptor beta chains from one sample sequenced in a study of vaccination effects on CD4 cells after COVID-19. Upon completion of around 9 days in culture, CD4+ T cells were isolated. Generated by immunoSEQ multiplex PCR, the TCRdb table keeps only in-frame clones and is missing some. The sample yields tens of thousands of clones, approximately 72% seen once. No antigen has been assigned to these receptors. This material consisted of CD4+ T cells from PBMCs cultured without peptide, taken before COVID-19 vaccination. The receptors derive from a human donor who had a prior SARS-CoV-2 infection.

This clone has a handful of counts. The J gene is TRBJ1-4, the V gene TRBV7-2; D not resolved. V lost 2 bases and J lost 7, with 11 bases in between. The length of the CDR3 is 14 residues. The germline V gene encodes CDR1 SGHTA and CDR2 FQGNSA. In nucleotides, the CDR3 is TGTGCCAGCAGCTTATTGTTCAACACTGAAAAACTGTTTTTT. Its translation: CASSLLFNTEKLFF.

The rearrangement joins TRBV7-9 to TRBJ2-5; D is tentatively TRBD1 or TRBD2 (6 bases each). Trimming removed 4 bases at V and 5 bases at J, with 17 bases between. This CDR3 comprises 15 residues. Germline lookup yields CDR1 SEHNR and CDR2 FQNEAQ (reference sequence). The CDR3 here is CASSSPGGATETQYF. The CDR3 DNA follows: TGTGCCAGCAGCTCCCCCGGGGGCGCGACGGAGACCCAGTACTTC.

V gene TRBV10-3 combines with J gene TRBJ1-2; D is perhaps TRBD1 (5 bases). Germline V lookup: CDR1 ENHRY, CDR2 SYGVKD. V lost 2 bases and J 4 bases, leaving 8 bases between the germline ends. This CDR3 spans 13 amino acids. Here the CDR3 DNA reads TGTGCCATCAGTGAGATCCAGGGCTATGGCTACACCTTC. Its protein product is CAISEIQGYGYTF.

The V call is TRBV4-1, the J call TRBJ2-1; the match to TRBD2 covers 8 bases. This CDR3 region has 19 residues. V dropped 0 bases and J dropped 0; count of bases not matched to a gene: 10. CDR1 is MGHRA and CDR2 is YSYEKL in the germline V gene. CDR3 residues: CASSQEGASGSSSYNEQFF. The CDR3 nucleotides read TGCGCCAGCAGCCAAGAGGGGGCTAGCGGGTCTAGCTCCTACAATGAGCAGTTCTTC.

The chain links TRBV7-9 to TRBJ2-1; 8 positions agree with TRBD2. Per the germline V gene, CDR1 is SEHNR and CDR2 is FQNEAQ (reference sequence). The CDR3 is made up of 15 amino acids. V was pared by 1 base and J by 2 bases, with 1 base of the junction left unmatched. Here the CDR3 DNA reads TGTGCCAGCAGCTTAGGGCGGGGGGCCTACAATGAGCAGTTCTTC. Residues: CASSLGRGAYNEQFF.

This rearrangement joins TRBV3-1 (or the pseudogene TRBV3-2) to TRBJ2-2; D uncertain. The CDR3 sequence is 13 residues long. The germline V and J ends were trimmed by 7 bases and 3 bases, with 9 bases remaining between them. Germline CDR1 is LGHDT and CDR2 is YNNKEL (reference sequence). The DNA for the CDR3 is TGTGCCAGCATATCCGCATACACCGGGGAGCTGTTTTTT. It is translated as CASISAYTGELFF.

The chain is built from TRBV6-6 and TRBJ2-5; 11 bases map to TRBD2. V lost 4 bases and J lost 4; bases outside the gene matches: 2. Germline-derived CDR1 and CDR2 are MNHNY and SVGAGI (reference sequence). The CDR3 covers 14 residues. The CDR3 loop reads CASSLAGGGETQYF. For the CDR3, the DNA is TGTGCCAGCAGTTTAGCGGGAGGGGGAGAGACCCAGTACTTC.

This rearrangement joins TRBV21-1 to TRBJ2-7; the DNA was not used to check the table's D call, TRBD1. TRBV21-1 counts as a pseudogene. The CDR3 contains 15 residues. CDR3 region: CASSKTAYSSYEQYF. The CDR3 nucleotides are TGTGCCAGCAGCAAGACAGCCTATAGCTCCTACGAGCAGTACTTC.

The J gene is TRBJ1-4, the V gene TRBV21-1. TRBV21-1 is given as a pseudogene. CDR3 length equals 12 residues. The CDR3 spells CASSSIYREMFF. CDR3 DNA: TGTGCCAGCAGCTCAATATACCGGGAAATGTTTTTT.

This clone was seen only a few times. DNA of the CDR3: TGTGCCAGCAGCCTGGGACTAGCGAACACCGGGGAGCTGTTTTTT. It specifies CASSLGLANTGELFF. The chain carries TRBV7-9 and TRBJ2-2, with 8 bases matching TRBD2. In germline, CDR1 is SEHNR, CDR2 FQNEAQ (reference sequence). V lost 5 bases to trimming and J lost 0 bases; unmatched junction nucleotides: 2. The CDR3 totals 15 residues. Full variable domain (missing parts from reference TRBV7-9 and TRBJ2-2): DTGVSQNPRHKITKRGQNVTFRCDPISEHNRLYWYRQTLGQGPEFLTYFQNEAQLEKSRLLSDRFSAERPKGSFSTLEIQRTEQGDSAMYLCASSLGLANTGELFFGEGSRLTVL.

The chain employs TRBV9 and TRBJ2-1, with TRBD2 matching over 10 bases. Trimming removed 1 base from V and 4 bases from J; junction bases left unmatched: 5. The CDR3 is 16 amino acids. Germline values: CDR1 SGDLS, CDR2 YYNGEE. CDR3 DNA: TGTGCCAGCAGCGTAAGACTAGCGGGTGATTACAATGAGCAGTTCTTC. It translates to CASSVRLAGDYNEQFF.

The gene calls are TRBV5-4 and TRBJ2-3; 14 bases line up with TRBD2. The CDR3 is 17 amino acids. V lost 0 bases and J lost 4; bases outside the gene matches: 4. Germline V gives CDR1 SGHNT, CDR2 YYREEE (reference sequence). The chain's CDR3 is CASSLGTSGRNADTQYF. In DNA form, the CDR3 reads TGTGCCAGCAGCTTGGGGACTAGCGGGAGGAATGCAGATACGCAGTATTTT.

The chain recombines TRBV11-2 with TRBJ2-3; 7 bases fit TRBD1. Per the germline V gene, CDR1 is SGHAT and CDR2 is FQNNGV. The V gene end was trimmed by 5 bases and the J gene end by 2 bases; junction bases not matched to a gene: 4. CDR3 length: 14 amino acids. The DNA for the CDR3 is TGTGCCAGCAGCCCGGACAGGTCCACAGATACGCAGTATTTT. As protein: CASSPDRSTDTQYF. Variable domain in full (rest from reference TRBV11-2 and TRBJ2-3): EAGVAQSPRYKIIEKRQSVAFWCNPISGHATLYWYQQILGQGPKLLIQFQNNGVVDDSQLPKDRFSAERLKGVDSTLKIQPAKLEDSAVYLCASSPDRSTDTQYFGPGTRLTVL.

This rearrangement joins TRBV7-3 to TRBJ2-1; 7 bases align to TRBD2. The ends lost 5 bases at V and 9 bases at J; junction bases unmatched: 13. Germline values: CDR1 SGHTA, CDR2 FQGTGA. There are 15 residues in the CDR3. The CDR3 protein is CASSDQPRESSEQFF. The CDR3 coding sequence is TGTGCCAGCAGCGATCAACCGCGGGAGTCAAGTGAGCAGTTCTTC.

J is TRBJ2-7 and V is TRBV7-2; 9 nucleotides line up with TRBD1. The germline V gene encodes CDR1 SGHTA and CDR2 FQGNSA. This CDR3 comprises 16 residues. J gave up 3 bases and V 5 bases, and 11 bases lay outside the gene matches. The CDR3 nucleotides read TGTGCCAGCAGCCCGCAGAGCGGGACAGGGCACTACGAGCAGTACTTC. Translating it yields CASSPQSGTGHYEQYF.

CDR3: CASSLLAGDDYNEQFF. CDR3 nucleotide sequence: TGTGCCAGCAGCCTACTAGCGGGAGACGATTATAATGAGCAGTTCTTC. The rearrangement uses TRBV11-3 and TRBJ2-1; 11 nucleotides agree with TRBD2. Germline assignment: CDR1 SGHNT and CDR2 YENEEA. Unmatched junction bases numbered 10, after V lost 5 bases and J lost 7 bases. The CDR3 is 16 amino acids. Together with reference TRBV11-3 and TRBJ2-1, the CDR3 gives the full variable domain: EAGVVQSPRYKIIEKKQPVAFWCNPISGHNTLYWYLQNLGQGPELLIRYENEEAVDDSQLPKDRFSAERLKGVDSTLKIQPAELGDSAVYLCASSLLAGDDYNEQFFGPGTRLTVL.

The chain recombines TRBV12-3 or TRBV12-4 with TRBJ1-2; D unclear. There are 11 residues in the CDR3. The V gene lost 7 bases and the J gene lost 4 bases, with 7 bases spanning the gap. Here the CDR3 reads CASTRAYGYTF. The CDR3 region has the DNA TGTGCCAGCACCCGTGCCTATGGCTACACCTTC.

The chain has TRBV18 and TRBJ2-7; 7 bases match TRBD1. Germline CDR1 KGHSH, CDR2 LQKENI. V dropped 1 base and J dropped 3; count of bases not matched to a gene: 3. This CDR3 region has 14 residues. The CDR3 is CASSPQGQFYEQYF. The CDR3 DNA is TGTGCCAGCTCACCACAGGGACAGTTCTACGAGCAGTACTTC.

This clone is medium-sized within its sample. J is TRBJ1-1 and V is TRBV19; no clear D. The germline V and J ends were trimmed by 6 bases and 1 base, with 9 bases remaining between them. This CDR3 spans 13 amino acids. Per the germline V gene, CDR1 is LNHDA and CDR2 is SQIVND (reference sequence). The CDR3 sequence: CASSVQRNTEAFF. DNA for the CDR3: TGTGCCAGTAGCGTACAGAGGAACACTGAAGCTTTCTTT.

The gene calls are TRBV30 and TRBJ1-6, with D maybe TRBD1 (5 bases). CDR3 length: 14 residues. V was pared by 4 bases and J by 9 bases, with 16 bases between. Germline V gives CDR1 GTSNPN, CDR2 SVGIG (reference sequence). CDR3 in amino acids: CAWNLGTPSSPLHF. DNA of the CDR3: TGTGCCTGGAATCTGGGGACCCCTAGTTCACCCCTCCACTTT.

In this sample, this clone turned up a few times. This sequence joins TRBV3-1 (or the pseudogene TRBV3-2) and TRBJ2-7, with 7 positions matching TRBD2. The CDR3 totals 13 residues. Germline V gene lookup returns CDR1 LGHDT and CDR2 YNNKEL (reference sequence). J gave up 3 bases and V 4 bases, and 3 bases lay outside the gene matches. CDR3 protein: CASSRGGLYEQYF. The CDR3 DNA is TGTGCCAGCAGCCGCGGGGGTCTCTACGAGCAGTACTTC.

The chain is built from TRBV4-1 and TRBJ1-2; weak D call: TRBD1 (5 bases). In germline, CDR1 is MGHRA, CDR2 YSYEKL. This CDR3 is 14 amino acids long. The ends were cut back, 4 bases at V and 8 bases at J, with 17 bases in the middle. CDR3 nucleotides: TGCGCCAGCAGCCCATTCGGGGCCTCGGACGGCTACACCTTC. Its translation: CASSPFGASDGYTF.

The V and J genes are TRBV9 and TRBJ2-3; 10 nucleotides line up with TRBD2. This CDR3 region has 15 residues. V trimming: 4 bases; J trimming: 6 bases; junction bases outside the gene matches: 8. Looked up from germline, CDR1 is SGDLS and CDR2 is YYNGEE. The CDR3 DNA is TGTGCCAGCAGCCCCAGCGGGGGGGGTTCGGATACGCAGTATTTT. The encoded protein is CASSPSGGGSDTQYF. The full variable domain, with the rest looked up from reference TRBV9 and TRBJ2-3, is DSGVTQTPKHLITATGQRVTLRCSPRSGDLSVYWYQQSLDQGLQFLIQYYNGEERAKGNILERFSAQQFPDLHSELNLSSLELGDSALYFCASSPSGGGSDTQYFGPGTRLTVL.

The J gene is TRBJ2-2, the V gene TRBV15, with D tentatively TRBD1 (5 bases). Trimming cost V 3 bases and J 3 bases, with 11 bases left between them. This CDR3 is 15 amino acids long. Germline values: CDR1 LNHNV, CDR2 YYDKDF (reference sequence). The chain's CDR3 is CATSRDLGHTGELFF. The CDR3, as DNA: TGTGCCACCAGCAGGGACCTGGGGCACACCGGGGAGCTGTTTTTT.